The clone carrying this T cell receptor (beta chain) has a handful of counts. Its antigen is unidentified. With 2 bases removed from V and 4 bases from J, the gap between germline ends came to 14 bases. The germline V gene encodes CDR1 LGHNA and CDR2 YNFKEQ. This CDR3 has 15 residues. The entry originates in a study of CD8 T cells in ankylosing spondylitis. Study findings and constraints: Seemingly characteristic of ankylosing spondylitis blood was a TCR beta motif consisting of eight highly homologous variants.

TCRdb analysed the 5' RACE reads with MiXCR anew, one entry per CDR3 protein. This sample has more than 250,000 distinct CDR3 sequences, with less than 10% found just once. This receptor was identified in a male donor with ankylosing spondylitis. The material sequenced was blood, either unsorted or a sorted T cell fraction (not recorded which). V gene TRBV4-2 combines with J gene TRBJ1-1; the D gene is possibly TRBD1 (5 bases). DNA for the CDR3: TGTGCCAGCAGCCAAAGGGCGGGGGTGGGCACTGAAGCTTTCTTT. As protein: CASSQRAGVGTEAFF.